This T cell receptor (beta chain) was observed in a study of OX40 agonist ivuxolimab in advanced cancers. Concerning the study at large: Ivuxolimab, which targeted the costimulatory receptor OX40 (CD134), was an agonistic, fully human IgG2 monoclonal antibody. The point of sequencing TCRbeta in the periphery was to test whether ivuxolimab changed TCR sequence diversity and drove clonal T-cell expansion. Patients were allowed to have had prior anti-PD-1, anti-PD-L1 or anti-CTLA-4 therapy, and more than 35% of the dose-escalation patients had been treated with checkpoint inhibitors. Intravenous ivuxolimab was administered to patients every 2 weeks at six dose levels: 0.01, 0.1, 0.3, 1.5, 3 and 10 mg/kg. Of the approximately 53 patients in dose escalation, some 20 had hepatocellular carcinoma, around 15 had melanoma, 9 had renal cell carcinoma and 9 had head and neck cancer. Partial responses occurred in three dose-escalation patients, of whom one had hepatocellular carcinoma and two had cutaneous melanoma. The dose-escalation cohort was almost 85% male with a mean age of approximately 60 years, ranging from roughly 23 to 90. The monotherapy dose-escalation portion (N of about 50 patients) of the phase I ivuxolimab trial is reported in the paper.

Genomic DNA was extracted from sorted cells for sequencing of the TCRbeta CDR3 region. The immunoSEQ Assay was used for sequencing of TCRbeta CDR3 regions. The table was pulled from immuneACCESS by TCRdb, which kept in-frame rearrangements only. Such tables lose some clones; where checked, under half of the loss comes from unresolved V genes, and the rest has no known cause. The sample includes some 64,000 clones, with 91% observed a single time. Over 4% of the sample is in the top ten clones. V is pared back by 4 bases and J by 5 bases, with 19 bases lying between the germline termini. Via the germline V gene, CDR1 is SGDLS and CDR2 YYNGEE. The CDR3 runs 15 residues from the cysteine to the phenylalanine. Solely the CDR3 DNA is kept, with 45 bases framed from the first base. On the study overall, not on this receptor specifically: After ivuxolimab, expanded clones were on average more numerous among CD8+ T cells than among CD4+ T cells. In the 0.1-3.0 mg/kg groups, partial responders were among the patients with the lowest normalized peripheral clonal expansion, particularly in CD8+ T cells. Low levels of normalized T-cell clonal expansion were also seen in some patients who did not respond. The antigen specificity of the peripheral T cells that underwent clonal expansion was not determined. At doses from 0.1 to 3.0 mg/kg, clonal expansion was seen in both CD4+ and CD8+ blood T cells between baseline and week 6.

With regard to this clone: No antigen is known for it. No much larger clonotype is one base removed from it; base qualities were not supplied.

The trial excluded patients who had a history of autoimmune disease or were on systemic immunosuppression. In every dose cohort, peripheral blood was drawn for TCR sequencing at baseline, cycle 4 day 1, and cycle 7 day 1. Samples were obtained from an open-label, multicenter, first-in-human phase I dose-escalation trial of ivuxolimab. Adults with locally advanced or metastatic melanoma, renal cell, hepatocellular, or head and neck squamous cell carcinoma were enrolled in the trial. Before TCR sequencing, CD4+ and CD8+ T cells were separately sorted from peripheral blood. The chain was built from TRBV9 and TRBJ2-7; the D gene is perhaps TRBD1, on 5 matching bases. The source material was CD4+ or CD8+ T cells sorted from blood, sampled in a trial of the OX40 agonist ivuxolimab. The clonotype was recovered from an adult with an advanced solid tumor such as melanoma, head and neck, liver or kidney cancer. This receptor carries the CDR3 CASSPRAAGHDEQYF. The DNA reads as follows: TGTGCCAGCAGCCCTAGGGCGGCAGGGCACGACGAGCAGTACTTC.